This T cell receptor (beta chain) was recovered during a study of coeliac disease. Findings of the study overall: Control samples showed higher TRB and TRG clonality than intraepithelial and lamina propria samples in active celiac disease.

The method was immunoSEQ multiplex PCR; TCRdb's version includes in-frame clones alone and lacks a portion of them. Here the sample spans about 2,200 clones, about 67% being singletons. The J segment lost 2 bases and the V segment lost 4 bases, leaving 8 bases of the junction unmatched. The CDR3 length is 16 residues. Germline V gene sequence: CDR1 SGHTA, CDR2 FQGTGA. This clone has a single count. The antigen is not known. The source material was lamina propria lymphocytes from the gut. This chain links TRBV7-3 with TRBJ2-3, with 8 bases identical to TRBD2. This TCR was sampled from a woman aged 30 to 39 with active celiac disease. The CDR3 nucleotides are TGTGCCAGCAGCTCCCGCCCGGGGGGGGACACAGATACGCAGTATTTT. Translation: CASSSRPGGDTDTQYF. Filled out from reference TRBV7-3 and TRBJ2-3, the complete variable domain reads GAGVSQTPSNKVTEKGKYVELRCDPISGHTALYWYRQSLGQGPEFLIYFQGTGAADDSGLPNDRFFAVRPEGSVSTLKIQRTERGDSAVYLCASSSRPGGDTDTQYFGPGTRLTVL.